These 9 T cell receptor beta chains originate from one sample sequenced in a study of blood T cell repertoires in COVID-19. Data came from immunoSEQ multiplex PCR; TCRdb stores just in-frame clones and leaves some out. The sample yields about 210,000 clones, 80% seen once. Material for sequencing was peripheral blood. The receptors derive from a man between 60 and 75 years old with acute or convalescent COVID-19.

The V call is TRBV6-1, the J call TRBJ1-5; TRBD1 matches at 9 bases. The germline CDR1 and CDR2 sequences are MNHNS and SASEGT. Trimming took 3 bases from V and 6 from J; bases not matched to a gene: 9. The CDR3 has 16 residues. CDR3 sequence (DNA): TGTGCCAGCAGTGAGGAGACAGGGGGAGGGAGTCAGCCCCAGCATTTT. It encodes CASSEETGGGSQPQHF.

The chain combines TRBV6-5 with TRBJ1-5; D is unclear. Trimming took off 6 bases at V and 3 bases at J, with 15 bases between the two ends. Germline CDR1 and CDR2: MNHEY and SVGAGI. The CDR3 covers 15 residues. CDR3 DNA: TGTGCCAGCAGAGAGAGGGCAGGCGTCAATCAGCCCCAGCATTTT. Protein: CASRERAGVNQPQHF.

The chain carries TRBV24-1 and TRBJ2-1; D call uncertain. Germline V lookup: CDR1 KGHDR, CDR2 SFDVKD. The CDR3 sequence is 12 residues long. V was pared by 7 bases and J by 10 bases, with 13 bases between. CDR3 protein: CATRSLQFEQFF. The DNA for the CDR3 is TGTGCCACCAGATCCCTGCAGTTCGAGCAGTTCTTC.

V is TRBV9 and J is TRBJ2-1; 9 positions agree with TRBD2. The ends lost 0 bases at V and 7 bases at J; junction bases unmatched: 5. The CDR3 loop spans 15 amino acids. CDR1 is SGDLS and CDR2 is YYNGEE in the germline V gene. The CDR3 nucleotides are TGTGCCAGCAGCGTAGTGGGACTAGCCTTGAATGAGCAGTTCTTC. It translates to CASSVVGLALNEQFF.

The chain carries TRBV9 and TRBJ1-3; D perhaps matches TRBD1 (5 bases). Trimming took 4 bases from V and 0 from J, leaving 11 bases between them. Germline CDR1 and CDR2: SGDLS and YYNGEE. The CDR3 is 15 residues long. The CDR3 region is CASSQGGISGNTIYF. In nucleotides, the CDR3 is TGTGCCAGCAGCCAGGGAGGAATCTCTGGAAACACCATATATTTT.

The chain has TRBV5-1 and TRBJ1-4; no definite D call. Germline V gives CDR1 SGHRS, CDR2 YFSETQ. V lost 0 bases to trimming and J lost 3 bases, with 9 bases between them. This CDR3 is 15 amino acids long. CDR3 sequence reads: CASSLAEGSNEKLFF. Written as DNA, the CDR3 is TGCGCCAGCAGCTTGGCCGAGGGATCTAATGAAAAACTGTTTTTT.

The chain carries TRBV27 and TRBJ2-1; 8 bases align to TRBD2. CDR1 is MNHEY and CDR2 is SMNVEV in the germline V gene (reference sequence). The V gene end was trimmed by 9 bases and the J gene end by 6 bases; junction bases not matched to a gene: 7. This CDR3 is built from 13 residues. CDR3 bases: TGTGCCAGAGAGCGGGGGAAGGGCAATGAGCAGTTCTTC. Its protein is CARERGKGNEQFF.

The chain couples TRBV19 to TRBJ2-1; 10 positions match TRBD2. The CDR3 extends over 16 amino acids. The V segment lost 8 bases and the J segment 9 bases; nucleotides outside the gene matches: 16. Germline loops: CDR1 LNHDA, CDR2 SQIVND (reference sequence). CDR3 nucleotide sequence: TGTGCCAGTGGGCAATGGGGTAGCGGGAGGCGGCGTGAGCAGTTCTTC. The encoded protein is CASGQWGSGRRREQFF. Combining the CDR3 with reference TRBV19 and TRBJ2-1 gives the whole variable domain DGGITQSPKYLFRKEGQNVTLSCEQNLNHDAMYWYRQDPGQGLRLIYYSQIVNDFQKGDIAEGYSVSREKKESFPLTVTSAQKNPTAFYLCASGQWGSGRRREQFFGPGTRLTVL.

The chain uses TRBV9 and TRBJ2-7; D is unresolved. V was shortened by 2 bases and J by 0 bases, with 9 bases between the two germline ends. The CDR3 is 14 amino acids. CDR1 and CDR2 (germline): SGDLS, YYNGEE. The CDR3 DNA reads as TGTGCCAGCAGCGTTGACAAGAACTCCTACGAGCAGTACTTC. Protein: CASSVDKNSYEQYF.